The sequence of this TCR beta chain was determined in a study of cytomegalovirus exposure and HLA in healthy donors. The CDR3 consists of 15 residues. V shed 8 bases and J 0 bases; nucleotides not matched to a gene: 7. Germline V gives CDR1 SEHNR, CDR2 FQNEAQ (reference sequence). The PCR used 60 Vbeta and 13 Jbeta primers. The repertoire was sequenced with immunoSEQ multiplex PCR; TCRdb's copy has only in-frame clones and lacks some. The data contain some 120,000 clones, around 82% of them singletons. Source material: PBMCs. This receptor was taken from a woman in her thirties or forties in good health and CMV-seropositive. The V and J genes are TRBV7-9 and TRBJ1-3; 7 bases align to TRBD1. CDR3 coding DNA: TGTGCCAGCCAGGGACAGTCCCTCTCTGGAAACACCATATATTTT. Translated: CASQGQSLSGNTIYF.